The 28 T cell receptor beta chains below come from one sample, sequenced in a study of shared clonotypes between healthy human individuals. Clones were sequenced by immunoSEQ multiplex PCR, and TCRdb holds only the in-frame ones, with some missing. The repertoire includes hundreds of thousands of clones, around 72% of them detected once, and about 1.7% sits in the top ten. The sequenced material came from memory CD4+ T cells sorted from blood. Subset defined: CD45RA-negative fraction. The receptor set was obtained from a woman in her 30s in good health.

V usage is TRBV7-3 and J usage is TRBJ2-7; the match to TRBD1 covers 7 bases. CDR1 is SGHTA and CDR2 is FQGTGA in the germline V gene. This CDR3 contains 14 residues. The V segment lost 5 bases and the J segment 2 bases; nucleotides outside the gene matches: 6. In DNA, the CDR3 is TGTGCCAGCAGCCCGGGACAGAAACCCTACGAGCAGTACTTC. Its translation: CASSPGQKPYEQYF.

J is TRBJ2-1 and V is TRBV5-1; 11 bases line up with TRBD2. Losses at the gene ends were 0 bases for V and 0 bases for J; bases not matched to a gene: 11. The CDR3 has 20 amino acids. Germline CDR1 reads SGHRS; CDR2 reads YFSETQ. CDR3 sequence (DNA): TGCGCCAGCAGCTTGGGTAGCGGGAGGGCCATAGAGAGCTCCTACAATGAGCAGTTCTTC. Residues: CASSLGSGRAIESSYNEQFF. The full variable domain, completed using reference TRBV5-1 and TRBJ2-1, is KAGVTQTPRYLIKTRGQQVTLSCSPISGHRSVSWYQQTPGQGLQFLFEYFSETQRNKGNFPGRFSGRQFSNSRSEMNVSTLELGDSALYLCASSLGSGRAIESSYNEQFFGPGTRLTVL.

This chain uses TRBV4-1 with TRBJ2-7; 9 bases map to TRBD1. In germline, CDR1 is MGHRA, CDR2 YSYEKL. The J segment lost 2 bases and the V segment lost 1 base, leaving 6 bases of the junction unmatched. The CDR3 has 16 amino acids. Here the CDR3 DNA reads TGCGCCAGCAGCCAAGGGTTGGGGACAGGGACCTACGAGCAGTACTTC. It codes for CASSQGLGTGTYEQYF.

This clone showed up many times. The CDR3 coding sequence is TGTGCCAGCAGTTTATCGGGACTAGCGGAGTCCTACAATGAGCAGTTCTTC. Translation: CASSLSGLAESYNEQFF. The chain combines TRBV28 with TRBJ2-1; 11 nucleotides agree with TRBD2. The J segment lost 1 base and the V segment lost 1 base, leaving 3 bases of the junction unmatched. Germline lookup yields CDR1 MDHEN and CDR2 SYDVKM. This CDR3 spans 17 amino acids.

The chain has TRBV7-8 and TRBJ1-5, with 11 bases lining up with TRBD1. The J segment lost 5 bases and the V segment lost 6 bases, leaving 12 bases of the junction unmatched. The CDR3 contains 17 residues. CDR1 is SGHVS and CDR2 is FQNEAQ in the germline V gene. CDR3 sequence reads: CASSQDRGRVGHQPQHF. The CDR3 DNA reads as TGTGCCAGCAGTCAGGACAGGGGGCGCGTCGGGCATCAGCCCCAGCATTTT.

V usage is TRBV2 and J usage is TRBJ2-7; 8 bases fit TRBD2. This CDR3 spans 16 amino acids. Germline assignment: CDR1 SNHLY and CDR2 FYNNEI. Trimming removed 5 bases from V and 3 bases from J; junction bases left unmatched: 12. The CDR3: CASSTGSGLARYEQYF. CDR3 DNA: TGTGCCAGCAGTACAGGGAGTGGACTAGCCCGCTACGAGCAGTACTTC.

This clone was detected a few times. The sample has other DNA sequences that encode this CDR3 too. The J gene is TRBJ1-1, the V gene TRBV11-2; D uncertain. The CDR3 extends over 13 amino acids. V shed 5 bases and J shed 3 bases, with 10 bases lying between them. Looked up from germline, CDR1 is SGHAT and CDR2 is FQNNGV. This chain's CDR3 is CASSTQRDTEAFF. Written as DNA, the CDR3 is TGTGCCAGCAGCACTCAGCGGGACACTGAAGCTTTCTTT.

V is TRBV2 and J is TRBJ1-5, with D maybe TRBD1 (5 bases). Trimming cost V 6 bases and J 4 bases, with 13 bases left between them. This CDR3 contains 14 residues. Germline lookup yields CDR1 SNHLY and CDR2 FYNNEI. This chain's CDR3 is CASRARGSNQPQHF. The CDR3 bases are TGTGCCAGCAGAGCTCGGGGGTCGAATCAGCCCCAGCATTTT.

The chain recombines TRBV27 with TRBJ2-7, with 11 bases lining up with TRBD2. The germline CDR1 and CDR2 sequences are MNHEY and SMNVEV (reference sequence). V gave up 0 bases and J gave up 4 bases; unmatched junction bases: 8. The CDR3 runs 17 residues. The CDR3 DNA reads TGTGCCAGCAGTTTATCGAGGGCTAGCGGGAGGTTGTACGAGCAGTACTTC. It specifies CASSLSRASGRLYEQYF.

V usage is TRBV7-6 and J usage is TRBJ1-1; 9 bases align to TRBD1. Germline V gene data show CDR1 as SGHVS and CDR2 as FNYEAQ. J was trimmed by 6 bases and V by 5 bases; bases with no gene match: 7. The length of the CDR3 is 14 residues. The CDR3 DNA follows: TGTGCCAGCAGCAAACGGGACAGGGCCTCTGAAGCTTTCTTT. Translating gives CASSKRDRASEAFF.

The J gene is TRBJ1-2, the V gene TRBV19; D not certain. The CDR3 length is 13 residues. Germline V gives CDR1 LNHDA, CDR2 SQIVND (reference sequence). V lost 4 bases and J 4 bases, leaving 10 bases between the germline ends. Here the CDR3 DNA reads TGTGCCAGTAGTAGGGAGGCTAGCTATGGCTACACCTTC. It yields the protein CASSREASYGYTF. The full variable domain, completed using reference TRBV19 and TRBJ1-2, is DGGITQSPKYLFRKEGQNVTLSCEQNLNHDAMYWYRQDPGQGLRLIYYSQIVNDFQKGDIAEGYSVSREKKESFPLTVTSAQKNPTAFYLCASSREASYGYTFGSGTRLTVV.

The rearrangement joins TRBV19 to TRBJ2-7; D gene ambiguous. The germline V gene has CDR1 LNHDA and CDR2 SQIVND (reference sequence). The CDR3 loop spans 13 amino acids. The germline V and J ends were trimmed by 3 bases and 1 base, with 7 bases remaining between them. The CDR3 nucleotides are TGTGCCAGTAGTATTGCAGAGTCCTACGAGCAGTACTTC. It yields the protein CASSIAESYEQYF.

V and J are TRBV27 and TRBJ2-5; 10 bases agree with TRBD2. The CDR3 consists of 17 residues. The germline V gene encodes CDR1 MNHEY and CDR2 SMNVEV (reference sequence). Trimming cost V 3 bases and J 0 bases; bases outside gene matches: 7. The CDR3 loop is CASSLATSGLYQETQYF. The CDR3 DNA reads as TGTGCCAGCAGTTTGGCGACTAGCGGGTTGTACCAAGAGACCCAGTACTTC.

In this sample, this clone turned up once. The CDR3 coding sequence is TGTGCCAGCAGTGTTGGGACAGCAGGGGACGTGGCCCAAGAGACCCAGTACTTC. Encoded protein: CASSVGTAGDVAQETQYF. This chain joins TRBV25-1 and TRBJ2-5, with TRBD1 matching 7 bases. Trimming at V came to 4 bases and at J to 1 base, leaving 15 bases not matched to a gene. Germline V CDR1 and CDR2: MGHDK, SYGVNS. The length of the CDR3 is 18 residues.

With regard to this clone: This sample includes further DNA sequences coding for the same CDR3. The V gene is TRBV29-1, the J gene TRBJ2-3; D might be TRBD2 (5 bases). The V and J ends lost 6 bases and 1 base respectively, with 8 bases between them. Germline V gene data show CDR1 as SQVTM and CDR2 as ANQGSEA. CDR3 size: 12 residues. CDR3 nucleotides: TGCAGCGTGGACGGGGGCACAGATACGCAGTATTTT. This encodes CSVDGGTDTQYF.

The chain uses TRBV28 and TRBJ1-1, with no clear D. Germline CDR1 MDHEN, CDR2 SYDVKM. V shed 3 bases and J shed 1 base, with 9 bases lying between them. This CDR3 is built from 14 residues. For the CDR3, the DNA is TGTGCCAGCAGTTTGCTAACAGAGAACACTGAAGCTTTCTTT. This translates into CASSLLTENTEAFF.

The CDR3 sequence: CASSLGTSRTYEQYF. The DNA of the CDR3 is TGTGCCAGCAGCTTAGGGACTAGCAGAACCTACGAGCAGTACTTC. This sequence joins TRBV7-8 and TRBJ2-7; TRBD2 matches at 8 bases. CDR1 is SGHVS and CDR2 is FQNEAQ in the germline V gene. With 1 base clipped from V and 2 bases from J, the junction kept 4 bases outside the gene matches. This CDR3 spans 15 amino acids.

The CDR3 region is CASSLATGGRALTYNEQFF. CDR3 nucleotide sequence: TGCGCCAGCAGCTTGGCCACCGGCGGGAGGGCCTTAACCTACAATGAGCAGTTCTTC. V usage is TRBV5-1 and J usage is TRBJ2-1, with TRBD2 identical over 9 bases. The CDR3 spans 19 residues. Germline values: CDR1 SGHRS, CDR2 YFSETQ. Trimming cost V 0 bases and J 2 bases; bases outside gene matches: 12. Full variable domain (remainder filled in from reference TRBV5-1 and TRBJ2-1): KAGVTQTPRYLIKTRGQQVTLSCSPISGHRSVSWYQQTPGQGLQFLFEYFSETQRNKGNFPGRFSGRQFSNSRSEMNVSTLELGDSALYLCASSLATGGRALTYNEQFFGPGTRLTVL.

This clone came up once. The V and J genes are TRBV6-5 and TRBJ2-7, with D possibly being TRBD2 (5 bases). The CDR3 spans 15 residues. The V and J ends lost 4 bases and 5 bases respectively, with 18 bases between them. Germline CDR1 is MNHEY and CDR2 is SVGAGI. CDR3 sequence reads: CASSSGRGPRDEQYF. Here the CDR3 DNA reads TGTGCCAGCAGTTCAGGACGCGGGCCTAGGGACGAGCAGTACTTC.

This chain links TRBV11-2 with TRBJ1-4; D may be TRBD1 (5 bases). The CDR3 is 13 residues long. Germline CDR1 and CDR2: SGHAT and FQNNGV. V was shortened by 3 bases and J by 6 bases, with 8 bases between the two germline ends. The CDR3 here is CASSLGGDEKLFF. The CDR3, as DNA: TGTGCCAGCAGCTTGGGGGGGGATGAAAAACTGTTTTTT. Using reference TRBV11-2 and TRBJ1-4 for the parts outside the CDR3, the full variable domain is EAGVAQSPRYKIIEKRQSVAFWCNPISGHATLYWYQQILGQGPKLLIQFQNNGVVDDSQLPKDRFSAERLKGVDSTLKIQPAKLEDSAVYLCASSLGGDEKLFFGSGTQLSVL.

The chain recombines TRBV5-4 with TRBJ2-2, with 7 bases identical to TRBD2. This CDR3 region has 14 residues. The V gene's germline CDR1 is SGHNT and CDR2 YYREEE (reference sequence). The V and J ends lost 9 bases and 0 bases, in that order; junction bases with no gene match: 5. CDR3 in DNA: TGTGCCACGAGGCGGGAGTCGAACACCGGGGAGCTGTTTTTT. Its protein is CATRRESNTGELFF.

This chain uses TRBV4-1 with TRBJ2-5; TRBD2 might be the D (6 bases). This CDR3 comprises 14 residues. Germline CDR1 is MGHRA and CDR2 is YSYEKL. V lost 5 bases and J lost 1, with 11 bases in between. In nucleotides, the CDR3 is TGCGCCAGCAGCGTCGCGGGGACCCAAGAGACCCAGTACTTC. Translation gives CASSVAGTQETQYF.

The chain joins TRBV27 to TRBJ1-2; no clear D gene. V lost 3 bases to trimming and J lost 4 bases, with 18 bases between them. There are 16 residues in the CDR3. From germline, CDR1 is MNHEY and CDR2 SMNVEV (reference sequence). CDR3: CASSFFGRDLSYGYTF. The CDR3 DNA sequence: TGTGCCAGCAGTTTCTTCGGGAGGGATCTGAGCTATGGCTACACCTTC.

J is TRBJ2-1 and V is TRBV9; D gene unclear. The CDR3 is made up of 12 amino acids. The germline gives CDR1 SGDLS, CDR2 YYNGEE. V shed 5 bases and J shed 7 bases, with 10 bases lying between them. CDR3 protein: CASSLSVNEQFF. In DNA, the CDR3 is TGTGCCAGCAGTCTTAGTGTGAATGAGCAGTTCTTC.

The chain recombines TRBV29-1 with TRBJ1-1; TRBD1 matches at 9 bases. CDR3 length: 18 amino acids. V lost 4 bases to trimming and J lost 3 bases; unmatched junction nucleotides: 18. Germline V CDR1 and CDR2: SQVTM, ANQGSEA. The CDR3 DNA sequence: TGCAGCGTTGGGCCCAAAACAGGGGGCGGACGCCGGGACACTGAAGCTTTCTTT. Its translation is CSVGPKTGGGRRDTEAFF.

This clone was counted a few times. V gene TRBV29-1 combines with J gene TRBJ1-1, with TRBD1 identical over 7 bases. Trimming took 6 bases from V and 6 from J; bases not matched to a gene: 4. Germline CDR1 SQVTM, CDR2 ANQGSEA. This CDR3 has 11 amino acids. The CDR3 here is CSVGDSPEAFF. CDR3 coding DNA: TGCAGCGTCGGGGACAGCCCTGAAGCTTTCTTT.

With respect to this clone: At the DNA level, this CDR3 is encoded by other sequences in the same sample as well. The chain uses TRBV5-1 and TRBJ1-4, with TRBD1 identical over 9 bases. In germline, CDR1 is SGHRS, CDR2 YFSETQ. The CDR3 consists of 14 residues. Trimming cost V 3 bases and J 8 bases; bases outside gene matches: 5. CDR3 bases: TGCGCCAGCAGCTCAGGGACAGGGAACGAAAAACTGTTTTTT. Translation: CASSSGTGNEKLFF.

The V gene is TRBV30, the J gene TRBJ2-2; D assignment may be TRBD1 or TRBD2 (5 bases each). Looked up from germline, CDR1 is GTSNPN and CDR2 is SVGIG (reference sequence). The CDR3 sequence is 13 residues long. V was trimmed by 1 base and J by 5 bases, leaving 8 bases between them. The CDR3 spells CAWSGWGTGELFF. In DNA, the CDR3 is TGTGCCTGGAGTGGATGGGGGACCGGGGAGCTGTTTTTT.